The 10 T cell receptor beta chains below come from one sample, sequenced in a study of Graves' ophthalmopathy and Graves' hyperthyroidism. The authors amplified TCR beta CDR3 regions, and they did so from RNA transcripts for repertoire sequencing. RT-PCR in the first round used HTBI primers; a second-round multiplex PCR followed. TCRdb passed the multiplex PCR reads through MiXCR, listing each CDR3 protein once. The top ten hold around 10% of the sample, which has over a million distinct CDR3 sequences, about 35% seen once. Sequenced sample: peripheral blood or thyroid tissue (not recorded which). The receptors come from an adult man with Graves' hyperthyroidism.

Points on this clonotype: This sequence may be a read error, since a much larger clone differs from it by one base. The V gene is TRBV10-3, the J gene TRBJ2-5; possible D gene TRBD1, 6 bases. The CDR3 spans 14 residues. The germline CDR1 and CDR2 sequences are ENHRY and SYGVKD. V was cut by 10 bases and J by 2 bases, with 17 bases left in between. CDR3 sequence: CASRPGTYQETQYF. In DNA, the CDR3 is TGTGCCAGCAGGCCCGGGACATATCAAGAGACCCAGTACTTC.

This chain connects TRBV7-2 to TRBJ1-6, with 10 bases fitting TRBD1. This CDR3 contains 17 residues. Trimming removed 1 base from V and 7 bases from J; junction bases left unmatched: 7. Germline V lookup: CDR1 SGHTA, CDR2 FQGNSA. CDR3 sequence: CASSLVPGQGTNSPLHF. The DNA for the CDR3 is TGTGCCAGCAGCTTAGTTCCGGGACAGGGGACCAATTCACCCCTCCACTTT.

This clonotype was counted ten times or more. The chain uses TRBV19 and TRBJ2-6; D might be TRBD1 (6 bases). The CDR3 is made up of 17 amino acids. V lost 4 bases and J lost 1, with 14 bases in between. Germline-derived CDR1 and CDR2 are LNHDA and SQIVND (reference sequence). CDR3 amino acids: CASSRIRGDSGANVLTF. CDR3 nucleotide sequence: TGTGCCAGTAGTAGAATCAGGGGTGATTCTGGGGCCAACGTCCTGACTTTC.

This clonotype was picked up one time. CDR3 nucleotide sequence: TGTGCCAGCAGCCGAGAGACTTGGGACAGCTCTGGAAACACCATATATTTT. Its protein product is CASSRETWDSSGNTIYF. This chain joins TRBV7-2 and TRBJ1-3; TRBD1 matches at 7 bases. Trimming took 5 bases from V and 0 from J; bases not matched to a gene: 10. Germline lookup yields CDR1 SGHTA and CDR2 FQGNSA. This CDR3 spans 17 amino acids. Full variable domain (missing parts from reference TRBV7-2 and TRBJ1-3): GAGVSQSPSNKVTEKGKDVELRCDPISGHTALYWYRQSLGQGLEFLIYFQGNSAPDKSGLPSDRFSAERTGGSVSTLTIQRTQQEDSAVYLCASSRETWDSSGNTIYFGEGSWLTVV.

V is TRBV6-5 and J is TRBJ1-2; a weak D match, TRBD1 (5 bases). The CDR3 loop spans 14 amino acids. Germline assignment: CDR1 MNHEY and CDR2 SVGAGI. V was trimmed by 5 bases and J by 4 bases, leaving 14 bases between them. The CDR3 nucleotides are TGTGCCAGCAGTGATAGACAGTCCTTCTATGGCTACACCTTC. Protein: CASSDRQSFYGYTF.

This clonotype occurred many times. The chain couples TRBV6-6 to TRBJ1-6; D is undetermined. Trimming took 5 bases from V and 7 from J, leaving 9 bases between them. The CDR3 contains 13 residues. Germline CDR1 MNHNY, CDR2 SVGAGI (reference sequence). CDR3 sequence: CASSLRINSPLHF. In DNA form, the CDR3 reads TGTGCCAGCAGTCTACGGATAAATTCACCCCTCCACTTT.

This clonotype showed up many times. The rearrangement joins TRBV20-1 to TRBJ1-5; D is possibly TRBD1 (5 bases). CDR3 length: 12 residues. Germline-derived CDR1 and CDR2 are DFQATT and SNEGSKA (reference sequence). V gave up 3 bases and J gave up 7 bases, with 10 bases separating them. CDR3 residues: CSASGGAQPQHF. Here the CDR3 DNA reads TGCAGTGCTAGCGGAGGGGCCCAGCCCCAGCATTTT.

This clonotype was counted many times. J is TRBJ1-5 and V is TRBV7-6; 7 bases fit TRBD1. Germline lookup yields CDR1 SGHVS and CDR2 FNYEAQ. V was clipped by 2 bases and J by 1 base; unmatched bases: 5. The CDR3 has 16 amino acids. CDR3 nucleotides: TGTGCCAGCAGCTTAATGGACAGGTTCAGCAATCAGCCCCAGCATTTT. Protein sequence: CASSLMDRFSNQPQHF.

This clonotype was counted many times. The V call is TRBV12-3 or TRBV12-4, the J call TRBJ2-7, with D perhaps TRBD1 or TRBD2 (5 bases each). There are 12 residues in the CDR3. V was shortened by 6 bases and J by 6 bases, with 12 bases between the two germline ends. CDR3 DNA sequence: TGTGCCAGCAGCCCCACCGGGACCGAGCAGTACTTC. Translated: CASSPTGTEQYF.

This chain links TRBV6-5 with TRBJ2-6, with a tentative D call TRBD1 (6 bases). Trimming pared 6 bases from V and 0 bases from J, leaving 15 bases between. The CDR3 spans 17 residues. Germline values: CDR1 MNHEY, CDR2 SVGAGI. CDR3 sequence reads: CASSYRVSSSGANVLTF. DNA of the CDR3: TGTGCCAGCAGCTACAGGGTATCCAGCTCTGGGGCCAACGTCCTGACTTTC.